This TCR beta chain appears in the sequencing data of a study of T cell responses to AZD1222 COVID-19 vaccine. Study-level points and caveats: Targets within unmutated variant regions were reportedly found for nearly half of spike-specific TCRs.

The CDR3 extends over 14 amino acids. J lost 3 bases, V lost 4 bases, and 5 bases had no gene match. CDR1 and CDR2 from the germline V gene are LGHDT and YNNKEL (reference sequence). In the case of this clone: No antigen is known for it.

Clones were read by immunoSEQ multiplex PCR, and TCRdb kept only the in-frame ones, dropping some. The profile covers roughly 90,000 clones, with 80% to 90% appearing a single time and roughly 6.3% taken by the ten largest. The chain is built from TRBV3-1 (or the pseudogene TRBV3-2) and TRBJ1-2; 7 nucleotides match TRBD1. This receptor was taken from an adult in good health. Sequencing was performed on peripheral blood, taken on day 0 of AZD1222 vaccination. The CDR3 reads CASSRGGADYGYTF. The CDR3 nucleotides are TGTGCCAGCAGCCGAGGGGGCGCAGACTATGGCTACACCTTC.